These 25 T cell receptor beta chains were sequenced from one sample in a study of T cell repertoires in cytomegalovirus infection. TCRdb recomputed calls from the reads with MiXCR, one row per CDR3 protein. The table lists approximately 910,000 distinct CDR3 sequences, roughly 30% of them singletons. These receptors have no known antigen. The sequencing here drew on cultured CD8+ T cells from PBMCs, taken from culture after CMV antigen stimulation. These receptors originate from a human donor in good health (CMV status not recorded). Some clones in this sample may be carry-over from other donors' samples.

The chain's CDR3 is CASRDIAGGSYNEQFF. The CDR3 nucleotides are TGTGCCAGCAGAGATATAGCGGGGGGTTCCTACAATGAGCAGTTCTTC. V gene TRBV6-1 combines with J gene TRBJ2-1, with 10 bases aligning to TRBD2. Germline V gene sequence: CDR1 MNHNS, CDR2 SASEGT. J lost 1 base, V lost 6 bases, and 6 bases had no gene match. This CDR3 is built from 16 residues.

This rearrangement joins TRBV6-1 to TRBJ1-1; no firm D call. The V gene's germline CDR1 is MNHNS and CDR2 SASEGT. Trimming removed 4 bases at V and 1 base at J, with 10 bases between. The CDR3 is 14 residues long. CDR3 in amino acids: CASSVRTGNTEAFF. The CDR3 DNA is TGTGCCAGCAGTGTAAGGACTGGGAACACTGAAGCTTTCTTT.

The chain joins TRBV28 to TRBJ2-3, with TRBD1 as a possible D gene (6 bases). The V gene's germline CDR1 is MDHEN and CDR2 SYDVKM. The V end was cut by 7 bases, the J end by 2 bases, with 22 bases between. This CDR3 is built from 17 residues. The CDR3 coding sequence is TGTGCCAGCACTAAGGGGGACGCCCGGTATACCACAGATACGCAGTATTTT. This encodes CASTKGDARYTTDTQYF.

The V call is TRBV20-1, the J call TRBJ2-7, with D possibly being TRBD1 or TRBD2 (6 bases each). Looked up from germline, CDR1 is DFQATT and CDR2 is SNEGSKA (reference sequence). V lost 4 bases and J 2 bases, leaving 12 bases between the germline ends. The CDR3 contains 13 residues. The CDR3 sequence is CSATRGVTYEQYF. The CDR3 DNA is TGCAGTGCTACTAGGGGGGTAACCTACGAGCAGTACTTC.

V usage is TRBV6-1 and J usage is TRBJ2-5; a weak D match, TRBD2 (6 bases). The germline CDR1 and CDR2 sequences are MNHNS and SASEGT. The germline V and J ends were trimmed by 5 bases and 1 base, with 23 bases remaining between them. The CDR3 extends over 18 amino acids. CDR3 nucleotides: TGTGCCAGCAGTTACCTGGGTTTGGGAGGCCCGGGCCAAGAGACCCAGTACTTC. Protein sequence: CASSYLGLGGPGQETQYF.

The chain uses TRBV6-5 and TRBJ2-3; weak D call: TRBD2 (6 bases). Germline loops: CDR1 MNHEY, CDR2 SVGAGI. The CDR3 length is 14 residues. V was pared by 7 bases and J by 1 base, with 12 bases between. The CDR3 DNA is TGTGCCAGCAATAGCGGAGGCCGCACAGATACGCAGTATTTT. Residues: CASNSGGRTDTQYF.

CDR3 in amino acids: CAISEPGQGAEGYTF. The CDR3 bases are TGTGCCATCAGTGAACCCGGACAGGGGGCGGAAGGCTACACCTTC. The chain links TRBV10-3 to TRBJ1-2; 11 nucleotides match TRBD1. Germline CDR1 is ENHRY and CDR2 is SYGVKD. The V segment lost 3 bases and the J segment 8 bases; nucleotides outside the gene matches: 8. The CDR3 sequence is 15 residues long.

The V and J genes are TRBV5-6 and TRBJ2-7; D remains ambiguous. Trimming shortened V by 1 base and J by 6 bases, and 8 bases separated the two germline ends. This CDR3 is 12 amino acids long. Germline V gene sequence: CDR1 SGHDT, CDR2 YYEEEE. The CDR3 nucleotides are TGTGCCAGCAGCTTGTTGGGGTCCGAGCAGTACTTC. Residues: CASSLLGSEQYF. The full variable domain, with the rest looked up from reference TRBV5-6 and TRBJ2-7, is DAGVTQSPTHLIKTRGQQVTLRCSPKSGHDTVSWYQQALGQGPQFIFQYYEEEERQRGNFPDRFSGHQFPNYSSELNVNALLLGDSALYLCASSLLGSEQYFGPGTRLTVT.

The J gene is TRBJ2-5, the V gene TRBV2; TRBD1 might be the D (6 bases). CDR1 SNHLY and CDR2 FYNNEI come from the germline V gene. The CDR3 totals 15 residues. Trimming pared 3 bases from V and 5 bases from J, leaving 16 bases between. The DNA of the CDR3 is TGTGCCAGCAGTGACGGCGCAGGGGCAGGGGAGACCCAGTACTTC. This codes for CASSDGAGAGETQYF. The complete variable domain, with remaining parts taken from reference TRBV2 and TRBJ2-5, reads EPEVTQTPSHQVTQMGQEVILRCVPISNHLYFYWYRQILGQKVEFLVSFYNNEISEKSEIFDDQFSVERPDGSNFTLKIRSTKLEDSAMYFCASSDGAGAGETQYFGPGTRLLVL.

The chain uses TRBV4-1 and TRBJ1-5; the match to TRBD1 covers 9 bases. The V and J ends lost 3 bases and 7 bases, in that order; junction bases with no gene match: 4. This CDR3 is built from 14 residues. Germline CDR1 reads MGHRA; CDR2 reads YSYEKL. The CDR3 sequence is CASSQGQGDQPQHF. CDR3 DNA sequence: TGCGCCAGCAGCCAGGGACAGGGTGACCAGCCCCAGCATTTT.

The sample holds one count of this clonotype. The chain uses TRBV5-1 and TRBJ2-3; D gene uncertain. In germline, CDR1 is SGHRS, CDR2 YFSETQ. The CDR3 is 13 amino acids. With 0 bases removed from V and 5 bases from J, the gap between germline ends came to 7 bases. This CDR3 is CASSLVSEDTQYF. DNA for the CDR3: TGCGCCAGCAGCTTGGTCAGCGAAGATACGCAGTATTTT.

This rearrangement joins TRBV7-9 to TRBJ1-6, with D unresolved. V was trimmed by 1 base and J by 13 bases, leaving 14 bases between them. Germline V gene data show CDR1 as SEHNR and CDR2 as FQNEAQ (reference sequence). This CDR3 region has 14 residues. The DNA of the CDR3 is TGTGCCAGCAGCTTAGGGGGAGCCCTCACCCCCCTCCACTTT. Its translation is CASSLGGALTPLHF.

This clonotype was seen at least ten times. V usage is TRBV6-5 and J usage is TRBJ2-3; tentatively, D is TRBD1 or TRBD2 (5 bases each). Trimming pared 2 bases from V and 1 base from J, leaving 10 bases between. This CDR3 is built from 15 residues. Germline V gene sequence: CDR1 MNHEY, CDR2 SVGAGI. The CDR3 region is CASSYARGRTDTQYF. The CDR3 DNA is TGTGCCAGCAGTTACGCTCGGGGCCGCACAGATACGCAGTATTTT.

For this clonotype: Germline and junction disagree at one end, which may indicate a read error. V is TRBV27 and J is TRBJ1-1, with D perhaps TRBD1 (5 bases). The CDR3 covers 15 residues. Germline assignment: CDR1 MNHEY and CDR2 SMNVEV (reference sequence). Written as DNA, the CDR3 is TGTGCCAGCAGTCCCCTGGGACTGACGAACACTGAAGCTCTCTTT. Its translation is CASSPLGLTNTEALF.

The chain links TRBV11-1 to TRBJ2-5; possible D gene TRBD1, 6 bases. The length of the CDR3 is 12 residues. V was pared by 5 bases and J by 4 bases, with 8 bases between. Per germline, CDR1 SGHAT and CDR2 FQDESV (reference sequence). Here the CDR3 reads CASSVDRETQYF. In DNA, the CDR3 is TGTGCCAGCAGCGTGGACAGAGAGACCCAGTACTTC.

This chain uses TRBV14 with TRBJ2-7; TRBD1 might be the D (6 bases). Germline loops: CDR1 SGHDN, CDR2 FVKESK. V dropped 4 bases and J dropped 2 bases, with 12 bases sitting between them. The CDR3 spans 14 residues. The CDR3 DNA reads TGTGCCAGCAGCCTTTTGGACAGTCCCTACGAGCAGTACGTC. Translated: CASSLLDSPYEQYV.

This clonotype was seen repeatedly, ten times or more. V is TRBV7-2 and J is TRBJ2-7, with 7 bases fitting TRBD1. CDR1 and CDR2 from the germline V gene are SGHTA and FQGNSA. The CDR3 spans 12 residues. V lost 5 bases and J lost 5; bases outside the gene matches: 3. The CDR3 loop reads CASSETGNEQYF. In DNA form, the CDR3 reads TGTGCCAGCAGCGAGACAGGGAACGAGCAGTACTTC.

This clonotype occurred many times. The chain uses TRBV7-6 and TRBJ2-2, with TRBD2 matching over 15 bases. Trimming cost V 6 bases and J 0 bases; bases outside gene matches: 2. CDR3 length: 17 amino acids. Germline CDR1 SGHVS, CDR2 FNYEAQ. The CDR3 DNA is TGTGCCAGCAGGGGACTAGCGGGGGGCACGAACACCGGGGAGCTGTTTTTT. Its protein is CASRGLAGGTNTGELFF. The variable domain in full, completed from reference TRBV7-6 and TRBJ2-2, reads GAGVSQSPRYKVTKRGQDVALRCDPISGHVSLYWYRQALGQGPEFLTYFNYEAQQDKSGLPNDRFSAERPEGSISTLTIQRTEQRDSAMYRCASRGLAGGTNTGELFFGEGSRLTVL.

With regard to this clonotype: This sequence may be a read error, since a much larger clone differs from it by one base. The chain joins TRBV12-3 or TRBV12-4 to TRBJ1-2; the D is unclear. The CDR3 is made up of 12 amino acids. The CDR3 DNA reads TGTGCCACCAGCTTTGGTGACTATGGCAACACCTTC. This codes for CATSFGDYGNTF.

The chain recombines TRBV25-1 with TRBJ1-1, with a possible D match to TRBD1 (6 bases). V shed 3 bases and J shed 4 bases, with 12 bases lying between them. Per the germline V gene, CDR1 is MGHDK and CDR2 is SYGVNS. This CDR3 is 14 amino acids long. CDR3 amino acids: CASSENREGTEAFF. In nucleotides, the CDR3 is TGTGCCAGCAGTGAGAACAGGGAGGGCACTGAAGCTTTCTTT.

This clonotype was found many times. The V and J genes are TRBV7-8 and TRBJ2-2; weak D call: TRBD2 (6 bases). The CDR3 totals 15 residues. From germline, CDR1 is SGHVS and CDR2 FQNEAQ. V shed 4 bases and J shed 6 bases, with 15 bases lying between them. The CDR3 sequence is CASSSPSEGAGELFF. CDR3 DNA: TGTGCCAGCAGCTCCCCTTCGGAGGGCGCCGGGGAGCTGTTTTTT.

J is TRBJ2-3 and V is TRBV4-1; D not resolved. V was cut by 0 bases and J by 2 bases, with 6 bases left in between. The CDR3 totals 14 residues. CDR1 and CDR2 from the germline V gene are MGHRA and YSYEKL. The CDR3 DNA follows: TGCGCCAGCAGCCAAGAGGGCGTCACAGATACGCAGTATTTT. This encodes CASSQEGVTDTQYF.

To note about this clonotype: The CDR3 does not end in the conserved phenylalanine or tryptophan, so this is likely a read error. V usage is TRBV13 and J usage is TRBJ2-1; 8 positions agree with TRBD2. The CDR3 runs to 14 residues. The germline V gene has CDR1 PRHDT and CDR2 FYEKMQ (reference sequence). V lost 6 bases, J lost 12 bases, and 13 bases stayed unmatched. The chain's CDR3 is CASRARGGRLPQFL. The CDR3 coding sequence is TGTGCCAGCAGGGCACGGGGGGGAAGACTACCGCAGTTCCTC.

This clonotype has just a few counts. The V and J genes are TRBV28 and TRBJ2-7; 9 positions match TRBD1. Germline-derived CDR1 and CDR2 are MDHEN and SYDVKM. The CDR3 length is 18 residues. The V segment lost 4 bases and the J segment 2 bases; nucleotides outside the gene matches: 15. The CDR3 spells CASSSKPGTGLIAYEQYV. DNA for the CDR3: TGTGCCAGCAGTTCCAAACCCGGGACAGGGCTAATCGCCTACGAGCAGTACGTC.

The chain links TRBV7-6 to TRBJ1-2; possible D gene TRBD1, 5 bases. V dropped 5 bases and J dropped 5 bases, with 12 bases sitting between them. The germline V gene encodes CDR1 SGHVS and CDR2 FNYEAQ. The CDR3 loop spans 13 amino acids. CDR3 sequence (DNA): TGTGCCAGCAGCGTAGGGGAGGGGTATGGCTACACCTTC. This codes for CASSVGEGYGYTF.